Shown below are 17 T cell receptor beta chains from a single sample sequenced in a study of T cells after yellow fever vaccination. One entry per CDR3 protein, called by TCRdb with MiXCR from the 5' RACE reads. The repertoire holds 500,000 to 650,000 distinct CDR3 sequences, with approximately 15% as singletons. The starting material was PBMCs, obtained on the day of the yellow fever booster vaccination. The source is a young man who received the YFV17D yellow fever vaccine.

The chain combines TRBV12-5 with TRBJ2-3; D is undetermined. Germline lookup yields CDR1 LGHNT and CDR2 FRNRAP. The CDR3 totals 17 residues. The CDR3 protein is CANSPTRRALSTDTQYF. The CDR3 nucleotides read TGTGCCAACAGCCCTACCCGGCGAGCCTTAAGCACAGATACGCAGTATTTT.

This clonotype was seen only a few times. This chain connects TRBV7-3 to TRBJ2-3, with 7 positions matching TRBD2. Germline V CDR1 and CDR2: SGHTA, FQGTGA. The CDR3 covers 15 residues. After removal of 5 bases from V and 2 bases from J, the junction contained 7 bases not matched to a gene. In nucleotides, the CDR3 is TGTGCCAGCAGCCCTCGGGGGAGGGACACAGATACGCAGTATTTT. Amino acid sequence: CASSPRGRDTDTQYF.

This clonotype has more than one count but fewer than ten. The rearrangement uses TRBV7-6 and TRBJ2-1; D unresolved. Deletions cut 0 bases from V and 7 bases from J, with 10 bases between. Germline V lookup: CDR1 SGHVS, CDR2 FNYEAQ. The CDR3 consists of 14 residues. The CDR3 nucleotides are TGTGCCAGCAGCTTAGCTGGGCTGCAGAATGAGCAGTTCTTC. It encodes CASSLAGLQNEQFF.

This clonotype has just a few counts. The chain combines TRBV18 with TRBJ2-3; TRBD2 aligns across 8 bases. Germline V gene data show CDR1 as KGHSH and CDR2 as LQKENI. The CDR3 has 14 amino acids. With V trimmed by 3 bases and J by 6 bases, 5 bases remained unmatched. CDR3 protein: CASSPKAGVDTQYF. In DNA form, the CDR3 reads TGTGCCAGCTCACCGAAAGCGGGAGTGGATACGCAGTATTTT.

Only a few counts were recorded for this clonotype. This chain links TRBV12-3 or TRBV12-4 with TRBJ2-1, with 13 bases matching TRBD2. The CDR3 totals 15 residues. V trimming: 6 bases; J trimming: 10 bases; junction bases outside the gene matches: 9. The CDR3 nucleotides are TGTGCCAGCAGCCCCAGACTAGCGGGAGGTCAGGAGCAGTTCTTC. It encodes CASSPRLAGGQEQFF.

This clonotype has a handful of counts. The chain links TRBV6-2 or TRBV6-3 to TRBJ2-7, with 11 bases lining up with TRBD2. V was clipped by 5 bases and J by 3 bases; unmatched bases: 9. This CDR3 region has 16 residues. Germline values: CDR1 MNHEY, CDR2 SVGEGT. The CDR3 sequence is CASSQRAGTSGYEQYF. Written as DNA, the CDR3 is TGTGCCAGCAGTCAACGGGCCGGGACTAGCGGCTACGAGCAGTACTTC.

V and J are TRBV10-2 and TRBJ2-7; TRBD2 matches 9 bases. The CDR3 sequence is 15 residues long. The germline gives CDR1 WSHSY, CDR2 SAAADI. Germline trimming cut 4 bases from V and 1 base from J; bases unmatched to any gene: 5. Written as DNA, the CDR3 is TGCGCCAGCAGTGGTAGCGGGAGAGAATCCTACGAGCAGTACTTC. Amino acid sequence: CASSGSGRESYEQYF.

A few counts support this clonotype. The V gene is TRBV5-5, the J gene TRBJ2-1, with D possibly being TRBD2 (5 bases). The CDR3 extends over 14 amino acids. Germline assignment: CDR1 SGHKS and CDR2 YYEKEE (reference sequence). V gave up 0 bases and J gave up 6 bases, with 10 bases separating them. The chain's CDR3 is CASSLALERNEQFF. CDR3 in DNA: TGTGCCAGCAGCTTGGCACTAGAGCGCAATGAGCAGTTCTTC.

This clonotype was seen only a few times. V is TRBV20-1 and J is TRBJ1-1, with D possibly matching TRBD1 (6 bases). Germline V gene data show CDR1 as DFQATT and CDR2 as SNEGSKA (reference sequence). The CDR3 spans 15 residues. Trimming took off 3 bases at V and 2 bases at J, with 16 bases between the two ends. The CDR3 sequence: CSARGGRGPNTEAFF. In nucleotides, the CDR3 is TGCAGTGCTAGGGGGGGCAGGGGCCCAAACACTGAAGCTTTCTTT.

This sequence joins TRBV20-1 and TRBJ2-1; TRBD2 agrees at 13 bases. This CDR3 comprises 16 residues. The V and J ends lost 3 bases and 7 bases, in that order; junction bases with no gene match: 9. CDR1 and CDR2 from the germline V gene are DFQATT and SNEGSKA (reference sequence). CDR3 amino acids: CSARWTSGSKINEQFF. CDR3 bases: TGCAGTGCTAGGTGGACTAGCGGGAGTAAAATAAATGAGCAGTTCTTC.

The chain is built from TRBV6-5 and TRBJ2-2, with D perhaps matching TRBD1 or TRBD2 (5 bases each). Germline CDR1 MNHEY, CDR2 SVGAGI. With 2 bases removed from V and 7 bases from J, the gap between germline ends came to 11 bases. The CDR3 length is 14 residues. CDR3 sequence: CASSYTGTSGELFF. The CDR3, as DNA: TGTGCCAGCAGTTACACGGGGACCAGCGGGGAGCTGTTTTTT.

This clonotype was found a few times. The rearrangement uses TRBV12-3 or TRBV12-4 and TRBJ2-1; possible D gene TRBD2, 5 bases. The CDR3 is made up of 12 amino acids. CDR3 sequence: CAILGAYNEQFF. DNA of the CDR3: TGTGCTATCCTCGGGGCCTACAATGAGCAGTTCTTC.

Comment on this clonotype: Mismatch with germline at one junction end may stem from a read error. V and J are TRBV7-7 and TRBJ2-1; 12 nucleotides match TRBD2. The CDR3 spans 15 residues. Germline V gene lookup returns CDR1 SSHAT and CDR2 FNYEAQ (reference sequence). The CDR3 sequence: CASSFGLAGIYEQFF. The CDR3, as DNA: TGTGCTAGCAGCTTCGGACTAGCGGGAATCTATGAGCAGTTCTTC.

V and J are TRBV29-1 and TRBJ2-3, with a tentative D call TRBD2 (6 bases). This CDR3 has 14 residues. CDR1 is SQVTM, CDR2 ANQGSEA, per germline. Trimming took 7 bases from V and 5 from J, leaving 19 bases between them. Here the CDR3 reads CSAEEGQAIDTQYF. The CDR3 region has the DNA TGCAGCGCCGAGGAGGGGCAGGCGATAGATACGCAGTATTTT.

This chain uses TRBV27 with TRBJ1-5, with a weak D call TRBD1 (5 bases). The V gene lost 2 bases and the J gene lost 5 bases, with 16 bases spanning the gap. The CDR3 runs 16 residues. CDR1 is MNHEY and CDR2 is SMNVEV in the germline V gene (reference sequence). CDR3 sequence reads: CASSLVSGAIDQPQHF. The CDR3 DNA reads TGTGCCAGCAGTTTAGTGTCCGGGGCTATAGATCAGCCCCAGCATTTT.

This clonotype was counted a few times. V gene TRBV20-1 combines with J gene TRBJ2-1; TRBD2 agrees at 12 bases. Losses at the gene ends were 6 bases for V and 0 bases for J; bases not matched to a gene: 9. CDR1 is DFQATT and CDR2 is SNEGSKA in the germline V gene (reference sequence). This CDR3 region has 17 residues. The CDR3 loop reads CSAITSGRLFSYNEQFF. CDR3 sequence (DNA): TGCAGTGCCATAACTAGCGGGAGGCTTTTCTCCTACAATGAGCAGTTCTTC.

The chain couples TRBV20-1 to TRBJ2-7; D not resolved. The CDR3 consists of 14 residues. V was clipped by 3 bases and J by 0 bases, with 12 bases between them. Germline V lookup: CDR1 DFQATT, CDR2 SNEGSKA (reference sequence). The CDR3, as DNA: TGCAGTGCTAGTTACGAAAGGAGCTCCTACGAGCAGTACTTC. It encodes CSASYERSSYEQYF.